The clone carrying this TCR beta chain was observed a few times. Its antigen remains unknown. Reverse transcribed after extraction, RNA yielded cDNA as the sequencing template. This table comes from immunoSEQ multiplex PCR, and its TCRdb copy is limited to in-frame clones, with some not included. The sample records 200,000 to 250,000 clones, around three fifths being singletons. This entry belongs to a study of CD8+ T cells in alopecia areata. The overall study: Tofacitinib dosing lasted 6 to 18 months, which was then followed by 6 months off drug.

Treatment indicated: oral pan-JAK inhibitor, 5-10 mg twice daily. Study outcomes and limitations: Scalp clonality, together with expanded CD8+ clones among the top 100, fell significantly with tofacitinib.

The sequence was collected from a human donor with alopecia areata. Specimen: CD4+ T cells sorted from blood, collected at week 4, from a patient treated with tofacitinib.

The CDR3 protein is CARRSTGGNPLYEQYF. In DNA form, the CDR3 reads TGTGCCAGAAGGAGTACAGGGGGAAACCCCCTCTACGAGCAGTACTTC. The chain links TRBV19 to TRBJ2-7; 8 bases are a match to TRBD1. Germline V gives CDR1 LNHDA, CDR2 SQIVND (reference sequence). Trimming took 9 bases from V and 3 from J; bases not matched to a gene: 16. The CDR3 length is 16 residues. Looking up the rest from reference TRBV19 and TRBJ2-7 gives the full variable domain: DGGITQSPKYLFRKEGQNVTLSCEQNLNHDAMYWYRQDPGQGLRLIYYSQIVNDFQKGDIAEGYSVSREKKESFPLTVTSAQKNPTAFYLCARRSTGGNPLYEQYFGPGTRLTVT.